A single sample is the source of the 23 T cell receptor beta chains below, sequenced in a study of technical replicates of blood from several donors. Measured with immunoSEQ multiplex PCR; TCRdb has only the in-frame clones, and not every one. The data contain about 88,000 clones, around 94% of them seen just once; the ten biggest clones take up about 0.26%. The sample taken for sequencing was T cells isolated from PBMCs. These receptors were taken from a human donor in good health.

This chain uses TRBV5-1 with TRBJ2-3; D might be TRBD1 (5 bases). V was pared by 4 bases and J by 2 bases, with 11 bases between. The germline gives CDR1 SGHRS, CDR2 YFSETQ. This CDR3 has 14 residues. Here the CDR3 DNA reads TGCGCCAGCAGCCCGACAGTGTCCACAGATACGCAGTATTTT. The encoded protein is CASSPTVSTDTQYF.

The V gene is TRBV11-2, the J gene TRBJ2-5; unclear D gene. Germline V gene data show CDR1 as SGHAT and CDR2 as FQNNGV. Trimming took 6 bases from V and 1 from J, leaving 9 bases between them. This CDR3 has 13 residues. The CDR3, as DNA: TGTGCCAGCAGTGGGCTCCCCCAAGAGACCCAGTACTTC. This gives the protein CASSGLPQETQYF. The full variable domain, completed using reference TRBV11-2 and TRBJ2-5, is EAGVAQSPRYKIIEKRQSVAFWCNPISGHATLYWYQQILGQGPKLLIQFQNNGVVDDSQLPKDRFSAERLKGVDSTLKIQPAKLEDSAVYLCASSGLPQETQYFGPGTRLLVL.

The rearrangement joins TRBV29-1 to TRBJ1-5, with D maybe TRBD1 (6 bases). The V end was cut by 4 bases, the J end by 3 bases, with 10 bases between. Germline V gene data show CDR1 as SQVTM and CDR2 as ANQGSEA. The CDR3 loop spans 13 amino acids. CDR3 amino acids: CSVVMGANQPQHF. Written as DNA, the CDR3 is TGCAGCGTTGTTATGGGGGCCAATCAGCCCCAGCATTTT. The full variable domain, in which reference TRBV29-1 and TRBJ1-5 provide the parts outside the CDR3, is SAVISQKPSRDICQRGTSLTIQCQVDSQVTMMFWYRQQPGQSLTLIATANQGSEATYESGFVIDKFPISRPNLTFSTLTVSNMSPEDSSIYLCSVVMGANQPQHFGDGTRLSIL.

This chain uses TRBV9 with TRBJ2-1; 8 bases are a match to TRBD1. J lost 4 bases, V lost 4 bases, and 10 bases had no gene match. The CDR3 is made up of 16 amino acids. CDR1 is SGDLS and CDR2 is YYNGEE in the germline V gene. The CDR3 DNA is TGTGCCAGCAGCCCCTCGAGGACAGGGATTTACAATGAGCAGTTCTTC. Protein: CASSPSRTGIYNEQFF.

The chain is built from TRBV27 and TRBJ1-1; D gene unclear. Germline V gene lookup returns CDR1 MNHEY and CDR2 SMNVEV (reference sequence). The CDR3 runs to 12 residues. The V gene lost 6 bases and the J gene lost 4 bases, with 9 bases spanning the gap. The CDR3 reads CASREIGTEAFF. CDR3 DNA sequence: TGTGCCAGCAGGGAGATCGGCACTGAAGCTTTCTTT.

The J gene is TRBJ2-1, the V gene TRBV6-1; 7 bases align to TRBD1. Trimming took 2 bases from V and 8 from J; bases not matched to a gene: 12. The germline CDR1 and CDR2 sequences are MNHNS and SASEGT. There are 16 residues in the CDR3. CDR3 amino acids: CASSELSTGIMDEQFF. DNA of the CDR3: TGTGCCAGCAGTGAATTATCGACAGGGATAATGGATGAGCAGTTCTTC.

The chain uses TRBV25-1 and TRBJ1-6, with TRBD1 identical over 7 bases. The CDR3 covers 15 residues. Germline values: CDR1 MGHDK, CDR2 SYGVNS. The V and J ends lost 3 bases and 7 bases, in that order; junction bases with no gene match: 6. CDR3 nucleotide sequence: TGTGCCAGCAGTGACGTTACAGGGGACAATTCACCCCTCCACTTT. Protein product: CASSDVTGDNSPLHF.

The sample holds one count of this clone. CDR3 amino acids: CASSQALSEQYF. CDR3 DNA: TGTGCCAGCAGCCAAGCTCTTTCCGAGCAGTACTTC. The chain uses TRBV4-2 and TRBJ2-7; D gene uncertain. Germline V CDR1 and CDR2: LGHNA, YNFKEQ. Deletions cut 1 base from V and 6 bases from J, with 7 bases between. CDR3 length equals 12 residues.

This chain connects TRBV6-5 to TRBJ1-1; tentative D call: TRBD1 (6 bases). The CDR3 has 16 residues. Trimming stripped 4 bases from V and 4 bases from J, with 19 bases between. From germline, CDR1 is MNHEY and CDR2 SVGAGI. DNA for the CDR3: TGTGCCAGCAGTTCCTACTCCTCAGGGGACCGCACTGAAGCTTTCTTT. Amino acids: CASSSYSSGDRTEAFF.

As regards this clone: Sequence at one end of the junction differs from germline and may be a read error. The V and J genes are TRBV11-3 and TRBJ1-1; D possibly corresponds to TRBD1 (6 bases). From germline, CDR1 is SGHNT and CDR2 YENEEA. CDR3 length equals 14 residues. The CDR3 sequence: CASSLGSQRDTGIF. The CDR3 DNA sequence: TGTGCCAGCAGCTTGGGGAGTCAAAGGGACACCGGCATCTTT.

This clone is a singleton in its sample. V and J are TRBV6-6 and TRBJ1-1; TRBD1 agrees at 9 bases. The CDR3 totals 13 residues. The J segment lost 5 bases and the V segment lost 4 bases, leaving 2 bases of the junction unmatched. The germline gives CDR1 MNHNY, CDR2 SVGAGI (reference sequence). CDR3 sequence: CASSLTGGTEAFF. CDR3 coding DNA: TGTGCCAGCAGTTTGACAGGGGGGACTGAAGCTTTCTTT.

The J gene is TRBJ1-5, the V gene TRBV7-8; D call uncertain. The germline gives CDR1 SGHVS, CDR2 FQNEAQ. This CDR3 has 14 residues. V was pared by 5 bases and J by 3 bases, with 11 bases between. CDR3 nucleotide sequence: TGTGCCAGCAGCCCGAGCCGAGACAATCAGCCCCAGCATTTT. Amino acids: CASSPSRDNQPQHF. The full variable domain, in which reference TRBV7-8 and TRBJ1-5 provide the parts outside the CDR3, is GAGVSQSPRYKVAKRGQDVALRCDPISGHVSLFWYQQALGQGPEFLTYFQNEAQLDKSGLPSDRFFAERPEGSVSTLKIQRTQQEDSAVYLCASSPSRDNQPQHFGDGTRLSIL.

V and J are TRBV28 and TRBJ2-1, with D unclear. Germline values: CDR1 MDHEN, CDR2 SYDVKM. The CDR3 is 11 residues long. The V gene lost 6 bases and the J gene lost 10 bases, with 10 bases spanning the gap. CDR3 in amino acids: CASRVLGEQFF. The CDR3 bases are TGTGCCAGCAGGGTCCTTGGCGAGCAGTTCTTC.

In its sample, this clone was seen a few times. The rearrangement uses TRBV25-1 and TRBJ1-1; D is unclear. CDR3 size: 14 residues. CDR1 is MGHDK, CDR2 SYGVNS, per germline. The V end was cut by 7 bases, the J end by 0 bases, with 12 bases between. The CDR3 here is CASISRGMNTEAFF. In DNA, the CDR3 is TGTGCCAGCATTTCGCGGGGAATGAACACTGAAGCTTTCTTT.

The chain combines TRBV9 with TRBJ2-3; D gene uncertain. Germline CDR1 is SGDLS and CDR2 is YYNGEE. The CDR3 has 14 amino acids. The germline V and J ends were trimmed by 2 bases and 0 bases, with 7 bases remaining between them. For the CDR3, the DNA is TGTGCCAGCAGCGTCGGTCCCAGCACAGATACGCAGTATTTT. Amino acids: CASSVGPSTDTQYF.

The chain links TRBV6-5 to TRBJ2-1; 7 bases align to TRBD2. J gave up 5 bases and V 7 bases, and 11 bases lay outside the gene matches. The CDR3 length is 15 residues. The germline CDR1 and CDR2 sequences are MNHEY and SVGAGI. CDR3 loop: CASMWRRGGNNEQFF. The CDR3 bases are TGTGCCAGCATGTGGAGGCGGGGAGGGAACAATGAGCAGTTCTTC.

The chain is built from TRBV5-1 and TRBJ2-3; D uncertain. Germline V gene lookup returns CDR1 SGHRS and CDR2 YFSETQ. The germline V and J ends were trimmed by 0 bases and 2 bases, with 7 bases remaining between them. This CDR3 has 14 residues. Here the CDR3 DNA reads TGCGCCAGCAGCTTGGACAGAGACACAGATACGCAGTATTTT. This sequence encodes CASSLDRDTDTQYF.

Here the CDR3 DNA reads TGTGCCAGCAGTTTGACGGGGATACCCTGCGAGCAGTACTTC. As protein: CASSLTGIPCEQYF. V and J are TRBV27 and TRBJ2-7, with D tentatively TRBD2 (5 bases). V dropped 3 bases and J dropped 6 bases, with 15 bases sitting between them. The germline V gene encodes CDR1 MNHEY and CDR2 SMNVEV (reference sequence). The CDR3 is 14 residues long.

The genes are TRBV7-6 and TRBJ2-5, with TRBD1 identical over 11 bases. Trimming at V came to 3 bases and at J to 5 bases, leaving 5 bases not matched to a gene. The germline V gene has CDR1 SGHVS and CDR2 FNYEAQ. This CDR3 has 15 residues. The DNA for the CDR3 is TGTGCCAGCAGCTTCCGGACAGGGGGCGCGGAGACCCAGTACTTC. This codes for CASSFRTGGAETQYF.

This rearrangement joins TRBV2 to TRBJ2-3; TRBD1 agrees at 7 bases. Germline V gene data show CDR1 as SNHLY and CDR2 as FYNNEI. The CDR3 sequence is 16 residues long. The V segment lost 4 bases and the J segment 2 bases; nucleotides outside the gene matches: 9. The CDR3, as DNA: TGTGCCAGCAGTGTTGACAGGGCGCTCCTCACAGATACGCAGTATTTT. It yields the protein CASSVDRALLTDTQYF.

The chain carries TRBV19 and TRBJ1-1; D is undetermined. The CDR3 is 16 residues long. The germline V gene has CDR1 LNHDA and CDR2 SQIVND (reference sequence). Trimming took off 3 bases at V and 4 bases at J, with 18 bases between the two ends. The CDR3 loop is CASSILFGAGSTEAFF. The CDR3 region has the DNA TGTGCCAGTAGTATTCTCTTCGGAGCGGGGAGCACTGAAGCTTTCTTT.

This clone was seen a single time. J is TRBJ1-2 and V is TRBV11-3; TRBD1 matches 7 bases. The V segment lost 3 bases and the J segment 7 bases; nucleotides outside the gene matches: 5. This CDR3 has 13 residues. Germline V gives CDR1 SGHNT, CDR2 YENEEA. CDR3 nucleotide sequence: TGTGCCAGCAGCTTTCAGGGGGAAGGTGGCTACACCTTC. This gives the protein CASSFQGEGGYTF.

V and J are TRBV6-1 and TRBJ1-5; 10 nucleotides align to TRBD1. Per the germline V gene, CDR1 is MNHNS and CDR2 is SASEGT. This CDR3 has 15 residues. J gave up 5 bases and V 6 bases, and 7 bases lay outside the gene matches. For the CDR3, the DNA is TGTGCCAGCAGAGCCGGACAGGGGGTCTATCAGCCCCAGCATTTT. Translating gives CASRAGQGVYQPQHF.